This T cell receptor beta chain was observed in a study of blood T cell repertoires in COVID-19. The overall study: In each case, the material was cDNA or gDNA derived from T cells, B-cell-depleted T cells, or PBMCs.

The CDR3 runs 22 residues. V was cut by 0 bases and J by 1 base, with 30 bases left in between. Germline V gives CDR1 MGHRA, CDR2 YSYEKL. TCRdb keeps only in-frame clones here, not all; method: immunoSEQ multiplex PCR. The sample carries 250,000 to 300,000 clones, about 88% recorded once. The sample taken for sequencing was PBMCs or T cells enriched from blood (not recorded which). The chain joins TRBV4-1 to TRBJ1-2, with a weak D call TRBD1 (5 bases). The TCR sequence derives from a woman aged 45-60 years who had been exposed to COVID-19. CDR3 in amino acids: CASSQDPLEKEGRSGINYGYTF. CDR3 in DNA: TGCGCCAGCAGCCAAGATCCCCTCGAGAAGGAGGGTCGTTCAGGGATTAACTATGGCTACACCTTC.